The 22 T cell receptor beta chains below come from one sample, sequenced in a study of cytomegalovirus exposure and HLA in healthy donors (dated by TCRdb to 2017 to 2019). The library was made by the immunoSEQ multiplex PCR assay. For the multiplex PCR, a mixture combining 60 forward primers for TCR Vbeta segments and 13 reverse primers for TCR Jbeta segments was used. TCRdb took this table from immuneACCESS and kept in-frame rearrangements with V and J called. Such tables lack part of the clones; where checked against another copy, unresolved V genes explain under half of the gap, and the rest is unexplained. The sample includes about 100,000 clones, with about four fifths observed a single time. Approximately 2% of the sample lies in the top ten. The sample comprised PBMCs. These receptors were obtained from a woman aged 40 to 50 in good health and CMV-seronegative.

As DNA, the CDR3 is TGTGCCAGCAGTGATACCGGACTAGCGGGGATCAATGAGCAGTTCTTC. It translates to CASSDTGLAGINEQFF. This rearrangement joins TRBV6-4 to TRBJ2-1; 12 nucleotides align to TRBD2. CDR3 size: 16 residues. Germline CDR1 and CDR2: MRHNA and SNTAGT. V trimming: 3 bases; J trimming: 6 bases; junction bases outside the gene matches: 6.

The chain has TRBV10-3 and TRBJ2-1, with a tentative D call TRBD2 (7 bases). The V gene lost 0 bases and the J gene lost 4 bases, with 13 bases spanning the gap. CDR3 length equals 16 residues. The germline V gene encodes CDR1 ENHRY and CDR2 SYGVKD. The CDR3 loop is CAISESESGTYNEQFF. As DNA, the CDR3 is TGTGCCATCAGTGAGTCGGAAAGCGGGACATACAATGAGCAGTTCTTC.

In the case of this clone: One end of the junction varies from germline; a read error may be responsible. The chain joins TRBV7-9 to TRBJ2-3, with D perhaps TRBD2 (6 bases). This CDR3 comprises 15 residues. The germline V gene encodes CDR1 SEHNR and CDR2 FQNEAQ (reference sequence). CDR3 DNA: TGTTCCAGCAGCTTAGCGAGCGGGAGCACAGATACGCAGTATTTT. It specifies CSSSLASGSTDTQYF.

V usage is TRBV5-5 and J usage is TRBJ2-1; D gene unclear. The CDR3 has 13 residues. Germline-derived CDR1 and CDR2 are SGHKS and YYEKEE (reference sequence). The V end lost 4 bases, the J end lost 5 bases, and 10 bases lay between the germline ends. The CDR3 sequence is CASSPANNNEQFF. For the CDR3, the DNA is TGTGCCAGCAGCCCCGCTAATAACAATGAGCAGTTCTTC.

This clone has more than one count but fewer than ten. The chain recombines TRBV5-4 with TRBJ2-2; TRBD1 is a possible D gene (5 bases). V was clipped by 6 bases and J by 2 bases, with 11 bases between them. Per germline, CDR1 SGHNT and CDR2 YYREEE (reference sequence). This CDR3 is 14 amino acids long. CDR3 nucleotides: TGTGCCAGCAACCCCAGGGAAAACACCGGGGAGCTGTTTTTT. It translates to CASNPRENTGELFF.

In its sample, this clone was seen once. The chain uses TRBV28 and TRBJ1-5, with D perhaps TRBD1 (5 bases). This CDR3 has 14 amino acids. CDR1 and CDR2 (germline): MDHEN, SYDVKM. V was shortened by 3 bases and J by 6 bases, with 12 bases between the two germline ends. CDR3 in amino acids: CASSFSRGGQPQHF. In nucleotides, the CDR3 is TGTGCCAGCAGTTTTTCGCGGGGGGGTCAGCCCCAGCATTTT.

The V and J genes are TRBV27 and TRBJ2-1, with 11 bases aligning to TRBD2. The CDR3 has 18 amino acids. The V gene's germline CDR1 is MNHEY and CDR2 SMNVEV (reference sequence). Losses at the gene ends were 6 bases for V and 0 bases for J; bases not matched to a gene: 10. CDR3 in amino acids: CASRGTSGLPSSYNEQFF. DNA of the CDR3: TGTGCCAGCAGAGGGACTAGCGGCCTACCGAGCTCCTACAATGAGCAGTTCTTC.

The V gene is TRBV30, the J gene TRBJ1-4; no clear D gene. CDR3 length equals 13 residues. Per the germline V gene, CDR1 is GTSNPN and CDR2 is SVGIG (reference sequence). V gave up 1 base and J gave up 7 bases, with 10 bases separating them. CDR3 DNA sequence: TGTGCCTGGAGTGGACGTACAGTTGAAAAACTGTTTTTT. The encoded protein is CAWSGRTVEKLFF.

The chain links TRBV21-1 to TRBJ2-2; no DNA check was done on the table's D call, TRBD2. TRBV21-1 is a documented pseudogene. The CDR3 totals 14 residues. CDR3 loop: CASWFVYCTGELFF. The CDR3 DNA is TGTGCCAGCTGGTTTGTCTATTGCACCGGGGAGCTGTTTTTT.

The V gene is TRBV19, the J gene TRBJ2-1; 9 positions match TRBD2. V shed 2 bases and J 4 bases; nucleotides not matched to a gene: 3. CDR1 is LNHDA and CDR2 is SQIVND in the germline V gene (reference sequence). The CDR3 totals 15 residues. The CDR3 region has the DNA TGTGCCAGTAGTATATCGCTAGCGGGGTACAATGAGCAGTTCTTC. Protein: CASSISLAGYNEQFF.

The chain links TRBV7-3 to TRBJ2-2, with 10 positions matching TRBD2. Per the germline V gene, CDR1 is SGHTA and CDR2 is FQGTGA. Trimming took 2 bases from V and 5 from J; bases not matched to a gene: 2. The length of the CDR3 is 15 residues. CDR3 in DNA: TGTGCCAGCAGCTTACTAGCGGGGGTAACCGGGGAGCTGTTTTTT. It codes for CASSLLAGVTGELFF.

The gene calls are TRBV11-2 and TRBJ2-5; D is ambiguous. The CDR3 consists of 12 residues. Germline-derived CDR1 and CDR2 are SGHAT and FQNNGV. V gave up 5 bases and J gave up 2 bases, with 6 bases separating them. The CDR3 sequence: CASSRGQETQYF. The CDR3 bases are TGTGCCAGCAGCCGCGGACAAGAGACCCAGTACTTC.

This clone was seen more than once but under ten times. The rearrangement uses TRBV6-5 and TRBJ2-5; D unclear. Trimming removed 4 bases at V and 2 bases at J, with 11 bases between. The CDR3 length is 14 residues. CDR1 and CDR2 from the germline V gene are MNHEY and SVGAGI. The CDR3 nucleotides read TGTGCCAGCAGTTCCGGGTCCTCTCAAGAGACCCAGTACTTC. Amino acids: CASSSGSSQETQYF.

The CDR3 is CAWSQGLNYGYTF. CDR3 bases: TGTGCCTGGAGCCAGGGCCTTAACTATGGCTACACCTTC. This chain connects TRBV30 to TRBJ1-2, with D possibly being TRBD1 (5 bases). This CDR3 has 13 residues. V shed 3 bases and J shed 1 base, with 9 bases lying between them. Germline V lookup: CDR1 GTSNPN, CDR2 SVGIG (reference sequence).

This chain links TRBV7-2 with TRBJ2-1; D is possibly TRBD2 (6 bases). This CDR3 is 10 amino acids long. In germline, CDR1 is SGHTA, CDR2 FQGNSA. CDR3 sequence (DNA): TGTAGTAGCGGCGACAATGAGCAGTTCTTC. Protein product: CSSGDNEQFF.

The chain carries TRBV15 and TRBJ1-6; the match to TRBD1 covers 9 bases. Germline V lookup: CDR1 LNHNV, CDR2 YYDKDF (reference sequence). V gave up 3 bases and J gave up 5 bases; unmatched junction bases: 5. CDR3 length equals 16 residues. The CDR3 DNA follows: TGTGCCACCAGCAGCCGGGACAGGGCCGATAATTCACCCCTCCACTTT. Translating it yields CATSSRDRADNSPLHF.

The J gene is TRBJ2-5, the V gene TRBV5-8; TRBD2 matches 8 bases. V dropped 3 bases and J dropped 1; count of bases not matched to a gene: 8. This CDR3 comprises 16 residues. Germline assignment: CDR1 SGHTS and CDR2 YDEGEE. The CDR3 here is CASSSAAGALQETQYF. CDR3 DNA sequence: TGTGCCAGCAGCTCCGCAGCGGGGGCCCTCCAAGAGACCCAGTACTTC.

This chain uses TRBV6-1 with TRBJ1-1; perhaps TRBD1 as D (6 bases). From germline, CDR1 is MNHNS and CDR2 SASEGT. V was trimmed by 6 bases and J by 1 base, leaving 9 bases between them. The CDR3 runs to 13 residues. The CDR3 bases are TGTGCCAGCAGCCGGACAGAGAACACTGAAGCTTTCTTT. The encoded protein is CASSRTENTEAFF.

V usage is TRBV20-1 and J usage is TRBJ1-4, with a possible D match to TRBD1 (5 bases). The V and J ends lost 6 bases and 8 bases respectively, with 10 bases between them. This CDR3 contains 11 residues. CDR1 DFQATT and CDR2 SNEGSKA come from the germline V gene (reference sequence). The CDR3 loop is CSARVGEKLFF. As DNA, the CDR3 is TGCAGTGCCAGGGTGGGCGAAAAACTGTTTTTT.

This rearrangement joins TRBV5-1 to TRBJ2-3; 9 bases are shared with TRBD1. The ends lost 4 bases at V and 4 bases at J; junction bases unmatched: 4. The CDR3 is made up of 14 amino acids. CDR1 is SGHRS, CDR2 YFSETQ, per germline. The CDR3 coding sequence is TGCGCCAGCAGCCTTCGGGACAGGGCAGATACGCAGTATTTT. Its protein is CASSLRDRADTQYF. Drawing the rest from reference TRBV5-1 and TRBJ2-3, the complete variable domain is KAGVTQTPRYLIKTRGQQVTLSCSPISGHRSVSWYQQTPGQGLQFLFEYFSETQRNKGNFPGRFSGRQFSNSRSEMNVSTLELGDSALYLCASSLRDRADTQYFGPGTRLTVL.

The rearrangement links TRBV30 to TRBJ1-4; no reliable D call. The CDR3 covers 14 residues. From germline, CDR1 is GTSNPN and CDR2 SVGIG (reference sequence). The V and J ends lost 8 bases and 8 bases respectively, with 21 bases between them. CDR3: CAGDRAYAGEKLFF. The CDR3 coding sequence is TGTGCCGGCGACCGGGCCTATGCGGGGGAAAAACTGTTTTTT. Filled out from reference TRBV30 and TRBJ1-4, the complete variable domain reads SQTIHQWPATLVQPVGSPLSLECTVEGTSNPNLYWYRQAAGRGLQLLFYSVGIGQISSEVPQNLSASRPQDRQFILSSKKLLLSDSGFYLCAGDRAYAGEKLFFGSGTQLSVL.

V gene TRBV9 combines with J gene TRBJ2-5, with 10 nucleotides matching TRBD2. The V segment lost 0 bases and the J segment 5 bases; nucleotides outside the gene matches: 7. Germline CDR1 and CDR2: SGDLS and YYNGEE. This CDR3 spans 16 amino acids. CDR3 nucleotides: TGTGCCAGCAGCGTAGGTACTCTAGCGGGAGCCGAGACCCAGTACTTC. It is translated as CASSVGTLAGAETQYF.